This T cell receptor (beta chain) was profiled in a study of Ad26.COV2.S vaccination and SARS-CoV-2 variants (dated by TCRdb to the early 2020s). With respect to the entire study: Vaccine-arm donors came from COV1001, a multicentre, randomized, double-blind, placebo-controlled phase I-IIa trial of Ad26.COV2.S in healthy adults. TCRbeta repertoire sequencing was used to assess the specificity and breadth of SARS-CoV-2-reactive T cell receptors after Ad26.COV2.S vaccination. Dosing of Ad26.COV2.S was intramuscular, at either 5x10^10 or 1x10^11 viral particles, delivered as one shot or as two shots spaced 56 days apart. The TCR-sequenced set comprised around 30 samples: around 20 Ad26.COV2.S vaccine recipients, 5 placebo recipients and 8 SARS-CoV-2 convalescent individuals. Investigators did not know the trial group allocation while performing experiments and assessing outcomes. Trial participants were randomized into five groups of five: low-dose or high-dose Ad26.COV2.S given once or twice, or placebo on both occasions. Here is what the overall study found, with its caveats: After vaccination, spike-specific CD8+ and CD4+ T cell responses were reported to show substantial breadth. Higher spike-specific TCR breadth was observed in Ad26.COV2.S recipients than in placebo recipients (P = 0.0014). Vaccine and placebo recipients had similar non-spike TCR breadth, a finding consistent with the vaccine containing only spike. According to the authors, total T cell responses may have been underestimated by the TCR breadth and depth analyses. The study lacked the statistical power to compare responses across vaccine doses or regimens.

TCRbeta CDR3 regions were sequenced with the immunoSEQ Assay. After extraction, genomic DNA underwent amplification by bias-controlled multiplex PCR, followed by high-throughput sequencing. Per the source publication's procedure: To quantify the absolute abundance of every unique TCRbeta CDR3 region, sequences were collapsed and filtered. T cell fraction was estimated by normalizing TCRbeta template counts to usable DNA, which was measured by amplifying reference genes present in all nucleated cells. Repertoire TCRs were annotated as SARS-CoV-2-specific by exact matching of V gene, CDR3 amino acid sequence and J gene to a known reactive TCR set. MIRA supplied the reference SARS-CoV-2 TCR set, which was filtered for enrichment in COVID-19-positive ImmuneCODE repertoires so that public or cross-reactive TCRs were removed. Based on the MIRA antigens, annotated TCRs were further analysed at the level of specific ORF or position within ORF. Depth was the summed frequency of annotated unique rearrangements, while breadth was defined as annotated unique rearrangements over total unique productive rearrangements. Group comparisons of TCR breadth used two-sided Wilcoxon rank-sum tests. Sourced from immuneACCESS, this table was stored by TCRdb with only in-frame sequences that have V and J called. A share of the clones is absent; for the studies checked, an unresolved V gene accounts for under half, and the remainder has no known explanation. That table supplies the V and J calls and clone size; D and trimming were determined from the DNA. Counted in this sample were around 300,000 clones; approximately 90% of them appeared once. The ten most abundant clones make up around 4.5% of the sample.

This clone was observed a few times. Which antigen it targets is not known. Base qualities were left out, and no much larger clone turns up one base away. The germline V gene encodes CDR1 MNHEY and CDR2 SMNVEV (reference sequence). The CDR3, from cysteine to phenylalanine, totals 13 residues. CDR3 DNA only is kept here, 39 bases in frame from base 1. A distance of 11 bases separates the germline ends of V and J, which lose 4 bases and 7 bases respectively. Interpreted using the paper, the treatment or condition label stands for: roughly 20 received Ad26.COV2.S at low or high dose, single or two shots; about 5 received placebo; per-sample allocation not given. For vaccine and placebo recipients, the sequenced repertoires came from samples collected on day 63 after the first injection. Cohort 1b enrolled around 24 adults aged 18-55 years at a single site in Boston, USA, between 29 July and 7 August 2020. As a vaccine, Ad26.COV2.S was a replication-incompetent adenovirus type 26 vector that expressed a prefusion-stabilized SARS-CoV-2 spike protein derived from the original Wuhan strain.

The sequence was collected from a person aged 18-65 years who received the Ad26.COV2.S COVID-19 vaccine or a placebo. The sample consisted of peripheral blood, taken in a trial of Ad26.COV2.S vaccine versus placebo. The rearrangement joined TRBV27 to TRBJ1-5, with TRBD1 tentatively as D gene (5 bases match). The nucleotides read TGTGCCAGCAGTTCAGCCGGGGGGCAGCCCCAGCATTTT. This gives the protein CASSSAGGQPQHF.